The 18 T cell receptor beta chains presented below share a single source sample, sequenced in a study of blood T cells in healthy people across ages. Alongside a J-beta primer mix, a sample-barcoded 5' primer served in a second PCR lasting roughly 7 to 11 cycles. Each CDR3 protein is one row after TCRdb ran MiXCR on the 5' RACE reads. The sample consists of about 320,000 distinct CDR3 sequences, around 29% of them appearing once. The sequencing input was blood. Receptors were obtained from a woman between 70 and 85 years old in good health.

This chain links TRBV7-2 with TRBJ2-1; D is perhaps TRBD2 (5 bases). V was clipped by 1 base and J by 7 bases, with 11 bases between them. Germline values: CDR1 SGHTA, CDR2 FQGNSA. The CDR3 runs to 14 residues. This chain's CDR3 is CASSLGRRGNEQFF. In nucleotides, the CDR3 is TGTGCCAGCAGCTTAGGGCGTAGAGGGAATGAGCAGTTCTTC.

The chain has TRBV6-6 and TRBJ2-3; 7 positions agree with TRBD1. CDR1 is MNHNY, CDR2 SVGAGI, per germline (reference sequence). The CDR3 spans 15 residues. V shed 6 bases and J 6 bases; nucleotides not matched to a gene: 12. The CDR3 loop reads CASSQKTGTRDTQYF. The CDR3, as DNA: TGTGCCAGCAGCCAGAAGACAGGGACGAGGGATACGCAGTATTTT.

V usage is TRBV6-5 and J usage is TRBJ1-4, with 7 bases identical to TRBD1. With V trimmed by 2 bases and J by 7 bases, 7 bases remained unmatched. The length of the CDR3 is 15 residues. CDR1 and CDR2 (germline): MNHEY, SVGAGI. Written as DNA, the CDR3 is TGTGCCAGCAGTTACGAAGGCAGGGGGTCTGAAAAACTGTTTTTT. This encodes CASSYEGRGSEKLFF.

In nucleotides, the CDR3 is TGTGCCAGCAGCGCGCCGGGACAGGGTTCTGTAGGGCGAGAGACCCAGTACTTC. This encodes CASSAPGQGSVGRETQYF. The V call is TRBV7-9, the J call TRBJ2-5; the match to TRBD1 covers 9 bases. The CDR3 contains 18 residues. Looked up from germline, CDR1 is SEHNR and CDR2 is FQNEAQ (reference sequence). Trimming took 5 bases from V and 4 from J; bases not matched to a gene: 17.

This clonotype was found many times. The J gene is TRBJ2-5, the V gene TRBV5-5; 13 positions match TRBD2. V trimming: 5 bases; J trimming: 5 bases; junction bases outside the gene matches: 6. CDR1 is SGHKS, CDR2 YYEKEE, per germline (reference sequence). CDR3 size: 15 residues. CDR3 nucleotides: TGTGCCAGCAGATGGACTAGCGGGAGTAGTGAGACCCAGTACTTC. Translating it yields CASRWTSGSSETQYF.

V and J are TRBV7-2 and TRBJ2-1, with D perhaps given as TRBD1 or TRBD2 (7 bases each). The CDR3 is made up of 15 amino acids. CDR1 is SGHTA, CDR2 FQGNSA, per germline. Trimming left V 3 bases short and J 5 bases short, with 14 bases between. This CDR3 reads CASSFRGGAHNEQFF. Here the CDR3 DNA reads TGTGCCAGCAGCTTCAGGGGGGGGGCCCACAATGAGCAGTTCTTC.

This rearrangement joins TRBV24-1 to TRBJ2-6; D may be TRBD1 (5 bases). Germline CDR1 and CDR2: KGHDR and SFDVKD. The CDR3 is made up of 16 amino acids. Trimming pared 4 bases from V and 0 bases from J, leaving 9 bases between. The CDR3 sequence: CATSEGPASGANVLTF. The DNA of the CDR3 is TGTGCCACCAGTGAGGGGCCGGCCTCTGGGGCCAACGTCCTGACTTTC.

In this sample, this clonotype turned up a few times. The chain employs TRBV29-1 and TRBJ2-5; a possible D gene is TRBD2 (6 bases). Between the trimmed V and J ends, which lost 6 bases and 3 bases, there was a span of 11 bases. Germline values: CDR1 SQVTM, CDR2 ANQGSEA. This CDR3 has 12 amino acids. DNA for the CDR3: TGCAGCGTCGGGACTGGCAAAGAGACCCAGTACTTC. Encoded protein: CSVGTGKETQYF.

The sample holds a few counts of this clonotype. CDR3 coding DNA: TGTGCCAGCAGCTACCGGGACAGACCCTACGAGCAGTACTTC. This gives the protein CASSYRDRPYEQYF. The chain links TRBV14 to TRBJ2-7; 7 bases line up with TRBD1. CDR1 and CDR2 from the germline V gene are SGHDN and FVKESK. V lost 5 bases to trimming and J lost 2 bases; unmatched junction nucleotides: 6. This CDR3 contains 14 residues.

The genes are TRBV2 and TRBJ2-1; tentatively, D is TRBD1 (6 bases). The V end lost 5 bases, the J end lost 10 bases, and 15 bases lay between the germline ends. CDR1 and CDR2 from the germline V gene are SNHLY and FYNNEI. The CDR3 spans 13 residues. The CDR3 sequence: CASSTLQGNEQFF. In DNA, the CDR3 is TGTGCCAGCAGTACTTTACAGGGTAACGAGCAGTTCTTC. Complete variable domain (other parts from reference TRBV2 and TRBJ2-1): EPEVTQTPSHQVTQMGQEVILRCVPISNHLYFYWYRQILGQKVEFLVSFYNNEISEKSEIFDDQFSVERPDGSNFTLKIRSTKLEDSAMYFCASSTLQGNEQFFGPGTRLTVL.

The CDR3 loop is CSAPLFTGQGEKGKNIQYF. The CDR3 DNA sequence: TGCAGTGCTCCCCTTTTCACCGGACAGGGCGAGAAAGGCAAAAACATTCAGTACTTC. The chain joins TRBV20-1 to TRBJ2-4, with 8 nucleotides matching TRBD1. V was pared by 5 bases and J by 3 bases, with 21 bases of the junction left unmatched. The CDR3 length is 19 residues. From germline, CDR1 is DFQATT and CDR2 SNEGSKA (reference sequence).

This clonotype was counted ten times or more. J is TRBJ2-5 and V is TRBV28, with D possibly being TRBD2 (7 bases). This CDR3 comprises 14 residues. CDR1 MDHEN and CDR2 SYDVKM come from the germline V gene. Trimming took off 2 bases at V and 5 bases at J, with 12 bases between the two ends. This CDR3 reads CASSLAGAGETQYF. CDR3 DNA: TGTGCCAGCAGTTTAGCGGGGGCCGGGGAGACCCAGTACTTC.

This clonotype showed up just a few times. J is TRBJ2-7 and V is TRBV18; 7 bases align to TRBD1. V shed 0 bases and J 1 base; nucleotides not matched to a gene: 6. The CDR3 runs 16 residues. CDR1 and CDR2 (germline): KGHSH, LQKENI. The DNA of the CDR3 is TGTGCCAGCTCACCACCGTCGGCAGGGGGATCCTACGAGCAGTACTTC. Translation gives CASSPPSAGGSYEQYF.

V gene TRBV11-1 combines with J gene TRBJ2-4; TRBD1 agrees at 8 bases. This CDR3 contains 15 residues. The trim removed 3 bases at V and 0 bases at J, leaving 1 base unmatched. CDR1 and CDR2 from the germline V gene are SGHAT and FQDESV (reference sequence). CDR3 bases: TGTGCCAGCAGCTTGACAGGGGTAGCCAAAAACATTCAGTACTTC. This translates into CASSLTGVAKNIQYF.

This sequence joins TRBV15 and TRBJ2-5; no definite D call. The end of the DNA fits TRBJ2-7 better, so the J call may be wrong. In germline, CDR1 is LNHNV, CDR2 YYDKDF (reference sequence). The CDR3 sequence is 15 residues long. Written as DNA, the CDR3 is TGTGCCACCAGCAGGGTCGGACGTGGGTCCTACGAGCAGTACTTC. Translated: CATSRVGRGSYEQYF.

The rearrangement uses TRBV29-1 and TRBJ2-3, with TRBD1 as a possible D gene (6 bases). Trimming removed 0 bases at V and 7 bases at J, with 17 bases between. This CDR3 contains 15 residues. Per the germline V gene, CDR1 is SQVTM and CDR2 is ANQGSEA. CDR3 loop: CSVEEPQGRRYTQYF. CDR3 in DNA: TGCAGCGTTGAAGAGCCTCAGGGGAGACGTTATACGCAGTATTTT.

This clonotype was found a few times. The V gene is TRBV15, the J gene TRBJ2-5; 7 bases fit TRBD1. The assigned J gene may be wrong: the sequence end matches TRBJ2-1 better. This CDR3 is 13 amino acids long. CDR1 LNHNV and CDR2 YYDKDF come from the germline V gene (reference sequence). The CDR3 region is CATGDSNYNEQFF. The CDR3 DNA reads as TGTGCCACCGGGGACAGCAACTACAATGAGCAGTTCTTC.

This clonotype has a handful of counts. The CDR3 nucleotides are TGTGCCAGCAGTTATAAAGGGACAGGGAGTGGCTACACCTTC. Protein product: CASSYKGTGSGYTF. This chain links TRBV25-1 with TRBJ1-2; 9 bases agree with TRBD1. This CDR3 is 14 amino acids long. The J segment lost 7 bases and the V segment lost 5 bases, leaving 8 bases of the junction unmatched. Germline V gene lookup returns CDR1 MGHDK and CDR2 SYGVNS.